This TCR beta chain came from a study of blood T cell repertoires in COVID-19. Across the study: The United States, Italy and Spain supplied acute and convalescent COVID-19 samples. T cells, B-cell-depleted T cells, or PBMCs supplied cDNA or gDNA.

Repertoires were generated with immunoSEQ multiplex PCR, while TCRdb's copy carries only in-frame clones and drops some. Of some 170,000 clones in the sample, around four fifths were seen once. The germline V gene has CDR1 MNHNS and CDR2 SASEGT. The CDR3 is 15 residues long. With 7 bases clipped from V and 0 bases from J, the junction kept 3 bases outside the gene matches. With regard to this clone: A read error may be the cause here, since a much bigger clone is one base away.

This TCR came from a woman of 80 years or more with acute or convalescent COVID-19. This chain connects TRBV6-1 to TRBJ1-6; the match to TRBD1 covers 7 bases. The source material was peripheral blood. CDR3 in amino acids: CASNRDSSYNSPLHF. CDR3 nucleotide sequence: TGTGCCAGCAACCGGGACAGCTCCTATAATTCACCCCTCCACTTT.